These T cell receptor beta chains were read from a single sample in a study of early T cells in non-severe SARS-CoV-2 infection. TCRdb ran MiXCR on the 5' RACE reads and lists one entry per CDR3 protein. The data contain 35,000 to 55,000 distinct CDR3 sequences, approximately 22% of them singletons. The starting material was whole blood, obtained at baseline. Receptor source: an adult who was a healthcare worker with PCR-confirmed SARS-CoV-2 infection or an uninfected control (not recorded which). The CDR3 runs from the conserved cysteine through the conserved F or W. Each record gives: J gene, V gene, D gene, clone size, CDR3 length, CDR3 DNA, CDR3 protein. D genes are given only for firm matches. For some rows the clone size is stated as once, few or many, or as a class when expanded; others skip it.

J gene: TRBJ2-7; V gene: TRBV7-9; D gene: TRBD1; clone size: -; CDR3 length: 16; CDR3 DNA: TGTGCCAGCAGCTCGGACGACAGGGGGACTTCCTACGAGCAGTACTTC; CDR3 protein: CASSSDDRGTSYEQYF
J gene: TRBJ2-3; V gene: TRBV21-1; D gene: -; clone size: -; CDR3 length: 16; CDR3 DNA: TGTGCCAGCAGCAACCCTAGCGGGGGGCCGCTGGATACGCAGTATTTT; CDR3 protein: CASSNPSGGPLDTQYF
J gene: TRBJ2-7; V gene: TRBV12-3/TRBV12-4; D gene: -; clone size: -; CDR3 length: 13; CDR3 DNA: TGTGCCAGCAGGGGGGACAACTCCTACGAGCAGTACTTC; CDR3 protein: CASRGDNSYEQYF
J gene: TRBJ1-3; V gene: TRBV6-1; D gene: -; clone size: -; CDR3 length: 15; CDR3 DNA: TGTGCCAGCGGAGACAGCACCCTCTCTGGAAACACCATATATTTT; CDR3 protein: CASGDSTLSGNTIYF
J gene: TRBJ2-7; V gene: TRBV7-8; D gene: TRBD1; clone size: -; CDR3 length: 14; CDR3 DNA: TGTGCCAGCACCGTGGGACAGGGACTCTACGAGCAGTACTTC; CDR3 protein: CASTVGQGLYEQYF
J gene: TRBJ2-1; V gene: TRBV24-1; D gene: TRBD2; clone size: few; CDR3 length: 15; CDR3 DNA: TGTGCCACCAGTCCCAGCGGGGGGGTTTTGAATGAGCAGTTCTTC; CDR3 protein: CATSPSGGVLNEQFF
J gene: TRBJ1-2; V gene: TRBV20-1; D gene: TRBD1; clone size: -; CDR3 length: 14; CDR3 DNA: TGCAGTGCTAGAGGCGGGGACAGTAACTATGGCTACACCTTC; CDR3 protein: CSARGGDSNYGYTF
J gene: TRBJ1-1; V gene: TRBV10-3; D gene: -; clone size: -; CDR3 length: 13; CDR3 DNA: TGTGCCATCACGGGGGCCGCGAACACTGAAGCTTTCTTT; CDR3 protein: CAITGAANTEAFF
J gene: TRBJ1-4; V gene: TRBV6-5; D gene: TRBD1; clone size: -; CDR3 length: 16; CDR3 DNA: TGTGCCAGCAGCCACTCGCTCGGACAGGGTGGGGAAAAACTGTTTTTT; CDR3 protein: CASSHSLGQGGEKLFF
J gene: TRBJ1-5; V gene: TRBV12-3/TRBV12-4; D gene: -; clone size: -; CDR3 length: 13; CDR3 DNA: TGTGCCAGCAGTTTCGAAGGGGTTCAGCCCCAGCATTTT; CDR3 protein: CASSFEGVQPQHF
J gene: TRBJ1-1; V gene: TRBV11-2; D gene: TRBD1; clone size: few; CDR3 length: 14; CDR3 DNA: TGTGCCAGCAGCTTCCAAACAGGGGGCGCGGAAGCTTTCTTT; CDR3 protein: CASSFQTGGAEAFF
J gene: TRBJ2-7; V gene: TRBV11-2; D gene: -; clone size: many; CDR3 length: 17; CDR3 DNA: TGTGCCAGCAGCCTCCCGGACGGGCAGGGGATTCACTACGAGCAGTACTTC; CDR3 protein: CASSLPDGQGIHYEQYF
J gene: TRBJ2-5; V gene: TRBV18; D gene: -; clone size: -; CDR3 length: 13; CDR3 DNA: TGTGCCAGCTCACCACAAGGAGGTGGGACCCAGTACTTC; CDR3 protein: CASSPQGGGTQYF
J gene: TRBJ1-6; V gene: TRBV1; D gene: -; clone size: -; CDR3 length: 20; CDR3 DNA: TGCACCAGCAGCCAAGATCGGTTAACAGGGGCTCATAAGGGTAATTCACCCCTCCACTTT; CDR3 protein: CTSSQDRLTGAHKGNSPLHF
J gene: TRBJ2-7; V gene: TRBV6-6; D gene: TRBD1; clone size: many; CDR3 length: 14; CDR3 DNA: TGTGCCAGCAGATTAGGACAGGGGGGGTACGAGCAGTACTTC; CDR3 protein: CASRLGQGGYEQYF
J gene: TRBJ2-7; V gene: TRBV18; D gene: -; clone size: few; CDR3 length: 13; CDR3 DNA: TGTGCCAGCTCACCCGAAGGGTCCTACGAGCAGTACTTC; CDR3 protein: CASSPEGSYEQYF
J gene: TRBJ1-1; V gene: TRBV5-1; D gene: -; clone size: -; CDR3 length: 13; CDR3 DNA: TGCGCCAGCAGCTTGTTGGCCGCCACTGAAGCTTTCTTT; CDR3 protein: CASSLLAATEAFF
J gene: TRBJ2-1; V gene: TRBV4-1; D gene: -; clone size: -; CDR3 length: 14; CDR3 DNA: TGCGCCAGCAGCCAAGGCTACGGTTACAATGAGCAGTTCTTC; CDR3 protein: CASSQGYGYNEQFF
J gene: TRBJ1-1; V gene: TRBV12-3/TRBV12-4; D gene: -; clone size: -; CDR3 length: 14; CDR3 DNA: TGTGCCAGCAGTTTCTGGCAGCAGAACACTGAAGCTTTCTTT; CDR3 protein: CASSFWQQNTEAFF
J gene: TRBJ2-3; V gene: TRBV11-2; D gene: -; clone size: -; CDR3 length: 11; CDR3 DNA: TGTGCCAGCAGCTTACGGGAGAAGCAGTATTTT; CDR3 protein: CASSLREKQYF
J gene: TRBJ1-4; V gene: TRBV5-4; D gene: TRBD1; clone size: few; CDR3 length: 16; CDR3 DNA: TGTGCCAGCAGCCGGGACAGGCCCACGGCTAATGAAAAACTGTTTTTT; CDR3 protein: CASSRDRPTANEKLFF
J gene: TRBJ2-3; V gene: TRBV6-2/TRBV6-3; D gene: -; clone size: medium-sized; CDR3 length: 12; CDR3 DNA: TGTGCCAGCAGTTACGGGGTTGATACGCAGTATTTT; CDR3 protein: CASSYGVDTQYF
J gene: TRBJ1-3; V gene: TRBV7-2; D gene: TRBD1; clone size: -; CDR3 length: 15; CDR3 DNA: TGTGCCAGCAGCCCCGGGACAGGGAAAGGAAACACCATATATTTT; CDR3 protein: CASSPGTGKGNTIYF
J gene: TRBJ2-7; V gene: TRBV12-3/TRBV12-4; D gene: -; clone size: few; CDR3 length: 13; CDR3 DNA: TGTGCCAGCAGTTTTCTCCAGTCGGGCGAGCAGTACTTC; CDR3 protein: CASSFLQSGEQYF
J gene: TRBJ1-1; V gene: TRBV7-3; D gene: -; clone size: -; CDR3 length: 13; CDR3 DNA: TGTGCCAGCAGCAAGGGCATGGACACTGAAGCTTTCTTT; CDR3 protein: CASSKGMDTEAFF
J gene: TRBJ2-7; V gene: TRBV10-1; D gene: TRBD2; clone size: few; CDR3 length: 13; CDR3 DNA: TGCGCCAGCAGTCTAACAAGCGGGGTCGAGCAGTACTTC; CDR3 protein: CASSLTSGVEQYF
J gene: TRBJ2-4; V gene: TRBV12-3/TRBV12-4; D gene: -; clone size: -; CDR3 length: 14; CDR3 DNA: TGTGCCAGCAGCCAAAACGGGGCCAAAAACATTCAGTACTTC; CDR3 protein: CASSQNGAKNIQYF
J gene: TRBJ2-7; V gene: TRBV7-3; D gene: -; clone size: few; CDR3 length: 15; CDR3 DNA: TGTGCCAGCAGCTCTCGACCGCTAGGGGATTGCGAGCAGTACTTC; CDR3 protein: CASSSRPLGDCEQYF
J gene: TRBJ1-1; V gene: TRBV5-4; D gene: -; clone size: few; CDR3 length: 16; CDR3 DNA: TGTGCCAGCAGCTTGGTGGCGGGCACAATGAACACTGAAGCTTTCTTT; CDR3 protein: CASSLVAGTMNTEAFF
J gene: TRBJ1-1; V gene: TRBV27; D gene: TRBD1; clone size: few; CDR3 length: 14; CDR3 DNA: TGTGCCAGCACTCTCTTACAGGGGGCGGATGAAGCTTTCTTT; CDR3 protein: CASTLLQGADEAFF
J gene: TRBJ2-1; V gene: TRBV12-3/TRBV12-4; D gene: -; clone size: -; CDR3 length: 15; CDR3 DNA: TGTGCCAGCAGTCCACCACCTTCGGAGTACAATGAGCAGTTCTTC; CDR3 protein: CASSPPPSEYNEQFF
J gene: TRBJ2-7; V gene: TRBV12-3/TRBV12-4; D gene: -; clone size: -; CDR3 length: 15; CDR3 DNA: TGTGCCAGCAGCCGCTCCGGACGGCAATCCTACGAGCAGTACTTC; CDR3 protein: CASSRSGRQSYEQYF
J gene: TRBJ2-2; V gene: TRBV7-2; D gene: TRBD2; clone size: -; CDR3 length: 17; CDR3 DNA: TGTGCCAGCAGCCCCAGGGGAGGCGGGGGGTACACCGGGGAGCTGTTTTTT; CDR3 protein: CASSPRGGGGYTGELFF
J gene: TRBJ2-7; V gene: TRBV4-2; D gene: -; clone size: -; CDR3 length: 17; CDR3 DNA: TGTGCCAGCAGCCAAGAATCCCTTCGAAACGTTGCCTACGAGCAGTACTTC; CDR3 protein: CASSQESLRNVAYEQYF
J gene: TRBJ2-1; V gene: TRBV29-1; D gene: TRBD1; clone size: -; CDR3 length: 12; CDR3 DNA: TGCAGCGCTGGACAGGGGGCGTATGAGCAGTTCTTC; CDR3 protein: CSAGQGAYEQFF
J gene: TRBJ1-5; V gene: TRBV15; D gene: TRBD1; clone size: -; CDR3 length: 16; CDR3 DNA: TGTGCCACCAGCAGGACAGGGGGCCGCTTGTATCAGCCCCAGCATTTT; CDR3 protein: CATSRTGGRLYQPQHF
J gene: TRBJ2-3; V gene: TRBV3-1; D gene: -; clone size: -; CDR3 length: 19; CDR3 DNA: TGTGCCAGCAGCCAAGATAGACGCGGTGTGGTACCTAACACAGATACGCAGTATTTT; CDR3 protein: CASSQDRRGVVPNTDTQYF
J gene: TRBJ2-4; V gene: TRBV7-2; D gene: -; clone size: once; CDR3 length: 14; CDR3 DNA: TGTGCCAGCAGCTGGGGGCCGGGCAAAAACATTCAGTACTTC; CDR3 protein: CASSWGPGKNIQYF
J gene: TRBJ2-7; V gene: TRBV20-1; D gene: TRBD2; clone size: -; CDR3 length: 13; CDR3 DNA: TGCAGTGCTAGGCATGGGGGGGACCTTCGGCAGTACTTC; CDR3 protein: CSARHGGDLRQYF
J gene: TRBJ2-7; V gene: TRBV7-9; D gene: -; clone size: many; CDR3 length: 12; CDR3 DNA: TGTGCCAGCAGCCGTTACAGGGACGAGCAGTACTTC; CDR3 protein: CASSRYRDEQYF
J gene: TRBJ2-5; V gene: TRBV7-6; D gene: -; clone size: few; CDR3 length: 14; CDR3 DNA: TGTGCCAGCACCCCCCTAGGGGCAGCGGAGACCCAGTACTTC; CDR3 protein: CASTPLGAAETQYF
J gene: TRBJ1-1; V gene: TRBV29-1; D gene: TRBD1; clone size: few; CDR3 length: 15; CDR3 DNA: TGCAGCGTGCCCGACAGGGGTTCGAGTGTCACTGAAGCTTTCTTT; CDR3 protein: CSVPDRGSSVTEAFF
J gene: TRBJ1-1; V gene: TRBV6-1; D gene: -; clone size: -; CDR3 length: 11; CDR3 DNA: TGTGCCAGCAGTGGACCCACTGAAGCTTTCTTT; CDR3 protein: CASSGPTEAFF
J gene: TRBJ2-7; V gene: TRBV7-8; D gene: TRBD2; clone size: -; CDR3 length: 14; CDR3 DNA: TGTGCCAGCAGCCCAGGACTAGCGGGGGAAGAGCAGTACTTC; CDR3 protein: CASSPGLAGEEQYF
J gene: TRBJ2-7; V gene: TRBV5-1; D gene: -; clone size: -; CDR3 length: 12; CDR3 DNA: TGCGCCAGCAGCTCGGACGGCTACGAGCAGTACTTC; CDR3 protein: CASSSDGYEQYF
J gene: TRBJ2-1; V gene: TRBV2; D gene: -; clone size: -; CDR3 length: 10; CDR3 DNA: TGTGCCATCCGGGGTAGCGAGCAGTTCTTC; CDR3 protein: CAIRGSEQFF
J gene: TRBJ2-2; V gene: TRBV20-1; D gene: -; clone size: -; CDR3 length: 15; CDR3 DNA: TGCAGTGCTAGAGAGCGGGCGATGATCACCGGGGAGCTGTTTTTT; CDR3 protein: CSARERAMITGELFF
J gene: TRBJ2-1; V gene: TRBV7-8; D gene: -; clone size: -; CDR3 length: 11; CDR3 DNA: TGTGCCAGCAGCCGACAAAATGAGCAGTTCTTC; CDR3 protein: CASSRQNEQFF
J gene: TRBJ2-1; V gene: TRBV3-1; D gene: -; clone size: few; CDR3 length: 14; CDR3 DNA: TGTGCCAGCAGCCAAGGGGTAGGCTACAATGAGCAGTTCTTC; CDR3 protein: CASSQGVGYNEQFF
J gene: TRBJ1-2; V gene: TRBV7-2; D gene: TRBD1; clone size: few; CDR3 length: 16; CDR3 DNA: TGTGCCAGCAGCTGGCCCGAAACAGGGGCAGCCTATGGCTACACCTTC; CDR3 protein: CASSWPETGAAYGYTF
J gene: TRBJ2-3; V gene: TRBV12-3/TRBV12-4; D gene: TRBD2; clone size: few; CDR3 length: 15; CDR3 DNA: TGTGCCAGCAGTTTAGCAGCGGGGGACACAGATACGCAGTATTTT; CDR3 protein: CASSLAAGDTDTQYF
J gene: TRBJ1-1; V gene: TRBV20-1; D gene: -; clone size: -; CDR3 length: 15; CDR3 DNA: TGCAGTGCTCCCGACGGGGTCAAGGGGAACACTGAAGCTTTCTTT; CDR3 protein: CSAPDGVKGNTEAFF
J gene: TRBJ1-5; V gene: TRBV12-3/TRBV12-4; D gene: -; clone size: -; CDR3 length: 14; CDR3 DNA: TGTGCCAGCAGTTTAGCAGGTAGCAATCAGCCCCAGCATTTT; CDR3 protein: CASSLAGSNQPQHF
J gene: TRBJ2-7; V gene: TRBV4-2; D gene: -; clone size: -; CDR3 length: 12; CDR3 DNA: TGTGCCAGCAGCCAAGGAGGGTACGAGCAGTACTTC; CDR3 protein: CASSQGGYEQYF
J gene: TRBJ2-1; V gene: TRBV5-1; D gene: -; clone size: many; CDR3 length: 17; CDR3 DNA: TGCGCCAGCAGCTTGGTCGGGGGGCGAGACTCCTACAATGAGCAGTTCTTC; CDR3 protein: CASSLVGGRDSYNEQFF
J gene: TRBJ2-5; V gene: TRBV7-9; D gene: -; clone size: few; CDR3 length: 17; CDR3 DNA: TGTGCCAGCAGCTTAGAGAGGAACAGCCACCTTCAAGAGACCCAGTACTTC; CDR3 protein: CASSLERNSHLQETQYF
J gene: TRBJ2-3; V gene: TRBV24-1; D gene: -; clone size: few; CDR3 length: 15; CDR3 DNA: TGTGCCACCAGTGACGACGGATACTCGGGCGATACGCAGTATTTT; CDR3 protein: CATSDDGYSGDTQYF